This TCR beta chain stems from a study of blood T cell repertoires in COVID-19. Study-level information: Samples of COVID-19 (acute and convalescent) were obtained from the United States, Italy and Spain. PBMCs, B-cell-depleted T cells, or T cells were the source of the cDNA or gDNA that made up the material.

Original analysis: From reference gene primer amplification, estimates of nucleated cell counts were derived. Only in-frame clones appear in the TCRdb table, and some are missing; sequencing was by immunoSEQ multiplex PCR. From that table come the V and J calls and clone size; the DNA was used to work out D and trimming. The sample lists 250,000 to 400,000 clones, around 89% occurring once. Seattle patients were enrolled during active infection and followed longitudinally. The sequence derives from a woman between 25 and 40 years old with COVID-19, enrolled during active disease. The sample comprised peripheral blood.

The CDR3 is CASSYLRGNGYTF. CDR3 nucleotide sequence: TGTGCCAGCAGCTACCTTCGGGGAAATGGCTACACCTTC. The chain is built from TRBV12-3 or TRBV12-4 and TRBJ1-2; unclear D gene. V was pared by 6 bases and J by 6 bases, with 14 bases between. The length of the CDR3 is 13 residues.